The 27 T cell receptor beta chains below all came from one sample that was sequenced in a study of memory CD8 T cells in hepatitis C reinfection. Sequencing used immunoSEQ multiplex PCR; TCRdb keeps in-frame clones, though not all of them. The sample holds thousands of clones, 87% seen once. The sample's time point: late/post reinfection, 12 to 24 weeks after detection. The sorted cells went straight to TCR sequencing with no prior in vitro expansion. Material: naive CD8+ T cells sorted from blood. These TCRs come from a man between 50 and 59 years old with hepatitis C virus infection.

Judged by abundance, this clone is hyperexpanded. The rearrangement joins TRBV28 to TRBJ2-7; D call uncertain. Germline-derived CDR1 and CDR2 are MDHEN and SYDVKM. The CDR3 has 13 residues. V dropped 2 bases and J dropped 0 bases, with 5 bases sitting between them. The CDR3 sequence is CASSLIGSYEQYF. CDR3 DNA sequence: TGTGCCAGCAGTTTAATCGGCTCCTACGAGCAGTACTTC.

V gene TRBV15 combines with J gene TRBJ2-1; TRBD1 matches at 7 bases. Unmatched junction bases numbered 6, after V lost 0 bases and J lost 7 bases. This CDR3 has 15 residues. Germline V gene data show CDR1 as LNHNV and CDR2 as YYDKDF (reference sequence). The CDR3 is CATSRDLGRGNEQFF. The CDR3 bases are TGTGCCACCAGCAGAGATCTCGGCAGGGGGAATGAGCAGTTCTTC.

V usage is TRBV6-1 and J usage is TRBJ2-7, with 8 bases matching TRBD2. The length of the CDR3 is 14 residues. Germline values: CDR1 MNHNS, CDR2 SASEGT. The J segment lost 2 bases and the V segment lost 2 bases, leaving 2 bases of the junction unmatched. CDR3 DNA: TGTGCCAGCAGTGAATCGGGAGGGACCTACGAGCAGTACTTC. It yields the protein CASSESGGTYEQYF.

This chain uses TRBV7-9 with TRBJ2-3, with 8 nucleotides matching TRBD2. Germline assignment: CDR1 SEHNR and CDR2 FQNEAQ (reference sequence). Trimming removed 5 bases from V and 7 bases from J; junction bases left unmatched: 5. The CDR3 covers 13 residues. The CDR3 DNA sequence: TGTGCCAGCAGCGCCGGGACTAGTAATACGCAGTATTTT. The encoded protein is CASSAGTSNTQYF.

The V and J genes are TRBV7-8 and TRBJ2-3; 8 bases are a match to TRBD2. Germline values: CDR1 SGHVS, CDR2 FQNEAQ. This CDR3 has 15 amino acids. J was trimmed by 6 bases and V by 3 bases; bases with no gene match: 8. CDR3 sequence (DNA): TGTGCCAGCAGCTTCACTAGCGGCGCTGGCGATACGCAGTATTTT. This gives the protein CASSFTSGAGDTQYF.

V and J are TRBV5-1 and TRBJ2-7, with a possible D match to TRBD1 (6 bases). V lost 4 bases and J lost 4, with 9 bases in between. From germline, CDR1 is SGHRS and CDR2 YFSETQ. This CDR3 has 12 residues. DNA of the CDR3: TGCGCCAGCAGCGCGGACAGATACGAGCAGTACTTC. Amino acids: CASSADRYEQYF.

This chain links TRBV27 with TRBJ2-1, with 11 bases lining up with TRBD2. V lost 5 bases to trimming and J lost 6 bases; unmatched junction nucleotides: 6. This CDR3 is built from 15 residues. Germline CDR1 MNHEY, CDR2 SMNVEV (reference sequence). DNA for the CDR3: TGTGCCAGCAGTCCCAGACTAGCGGGGACCAATGAGCAGTTCTTC. Its translation is CASSPRLAGTNEQFF.

CDR3 sequence: CASSQDSSGRIDTGELFF. CDR3 sequence (DNA): TGTGCCAGCAGCCAAGATTCCAGCGGGAGGATCGACACCGGGGAGCTGTTTTTT. V usage is TRBV4-2 and J usage is TRBJ2-2; 9 bases align to TRBD2. J gave up 3 bases and V 0 bases, and 8 bases lay outside the gene matches. The CDR3 is 18 residues long. Germline lookup yields CDR1 LGHNA and CDR2 YNFKEQ.

The V gene is TRBV19, the J gene TRBJ2-3; 8 bases map to TRBD1. The V and J ends lost 3 bases and 3 bases, in that order; junction bases with no gene match: 11. This CDR3 has 17 residues. The germline gives CDR1 LNHDA, CDR2 SQIVND (reference sequence). The CDR3 sequence: CASSITLAGGETDTQYF. CDR3 nucleotides: TGTGCCAGTAGTATCACTCTGGCAGGGGGCGAGACAGATACGCAGTATTTT. The complete variable domain, with remaining parts taken from reference TRBV19 and TRBJ2-3, reads DGGITQSPKYLFRKEGQNVTLSCEQNLNHDAMYWYRQDPGQGLRLIYYSQIVNDFQKGDIAEGYSVSREKKESFPLTVTSAQKNPTAFYLCASSITLAGGETDTQYFGPGTRLTVL.

J is TRBJ2-3 and V is TRBV5-4; possible D gene TRBD1, 6 bases. CDR1 and CDR2 (germline): SGHNT, YYREEE (reference sequence). Deletions cut 2 bases from V and 3 bases from J, with 7 bases between. CDR3 size: 13 residues. The CDR3 DNA follows: TGTGCCAGCAGCTTTGACAGGACAGATACGCAGTATTTT. It translates to CASSFDRTDTQYF.

This rearrangement joins TRBV19 to TRBJ2-7, with 8 nucleotides matching TRBD1. Germline V gene lookup returns CDR1 LNHDA and CDR2 SQIVND (reference sequence). The V and J ends lost 5 bases and 0 bases, in that order; junction bases with no gene match: 3. The CDR3 runs 14 residues. CDR3 amino acids: CASSLDRASYEQYF. CDR3 sequence (DNA): TGTGCCAGTAGTTTGGACAGGGCCTCCTACGAGCAGTACTTC.

V gene TRBV7-9 combines with J gene TRBJ2-1; no firm D call. This CDR3 is 12 amino acids long. V was shortened by 0 bases and J by 9 bases, with 6 bases between the two germline ends. Per germline, CDR1 SEHNR and CDR2 FQNEAQ (reference sequence). Here the CDR3 DNA reads TGTGCCAGCAGCTTAGCCAGGCCTGAGCAGTTCTTC. The encoded protein is CASSLARPEQFF.

J is TRBJ1-2 and V is TRBV28, with D unclear. This CDR3 is built from 12 residues. Per germline, CDR1 MDHEN and CDR2 SYDVKM. V was shortened by 6 bases and J by 8 bases, with 13 bases between the two germline ends. CDR3 amino acids: CASSLSTEGYTF. Here the CDR3 DNA reads TGTGCCAGCAGCCTATCGACGGAGGGCTACACCTTC.

This chain links TRBV30 with TRBJ2-5, with 10 nucleotides matching TRBD2. Germline V gene lookup returns CDR1 GTSNPN and CDR2 SVGIG (reference sequence). The CDR3 loop spans 13 amino acids. J was trimmed by 5 bases and V by 3 bases; bases with no gene match: 3. The CDR3 reads CAWRGGLAETQYF. CDR3 bases: TGTGCCTGGAGGGGGGGACTAGCGGAGACCCAGTACTTC.

The V and J genes are TRBV12-5 and TRBJ2-5, with 8 bases that match TRBD2. The J segment lost 4 bases and the V segment lost 1 base, leaving 11 bases of the junction unmatched. CDR1 is LGHNT and CDR2 is FRNRAP in the germline V gene. The CDR3 has 17 amino acids. CDR3 amino acids: CASGLGGGLGDRETQYF. The CDR3, as DNA: TGTGCTAGTGGTTTGGGAGGGGGACTAGGGGATAGAGAGACCCAGTACTTC.

The chain employs TRBV5-6 and TRBJ2-5, with TRBD1 identical over 9 bases. V dropped 2 bases and J dropped 10; count of bases not matched to a gene: 3. Looked up from germline, CDR1 is SGHDT and CDR2 is YYEEEE. The CDR3 spans 12 residues. Here the CDR3 reads CASSLTDRGQYF. Here the CDR3 DNA reads TGTGCCAGCAGCTTAACGGACAGGGGCCAGTACTTC. Complete variable domain (other parts from reference TRBV5-6 and TRBJ2-5): DAGVTQSPTHLIKTRGQQVTLRCSPKSGHDTVSWYQQALGQGPQFIFQYYEEEERQRGNFPDRFSGHQFPNYSSELNVNALLLGDSALYLCASSLTDRGQYFGPGTRLLVL.

The chain couples TRBV25-1 to TRBJ1-2; possibly TRBD1 for D (6 bases). The CDR3 extends over 16 amino acids. From germline, CDR1 is MGHDK and CDR2 SYGVNS. V lost 2 bases to trimming and J lost 0 bases, with 13 bases between them. Here the CDR3 reads CASSEPNRAANYGYTF. DNA for the CDR3: TGTGCCAGCAGTGAACCTAACAGGGCGGCTAACTATGGCTACACCTTC.

This chain joins TRBV6-5 and TRBJ2-1, with TRBD2 matching over 7 bases. The CDR3 sequence is 14 residues long. V shed 0 bases, J shed 11 bases, and the junction held 7 bases outside the gene matches. CDR1 MNHEY and CDR2 SVGAGI come from the germline V gene. CDR3 region: CASSYSRRGVKQFF. In nucleotides, the CDR3 is TGTGCCAGCAGTTACTCTCGCCGGGGGGTCAAGCAGTTCTTC.

The V and J genes are TRBV18 and TRBJ2-7; D might be TRBD1 (5 bases). The CDR3 is 16 residues long. Trimming cost V 3 bases and J 1 base, with 16 bases left between them. The germline V gene has CDR1 KGHSH and CDR2 LQKENI. The CDR3 nucleotides read TGTGCCAGCTCACCTACCGGACATTATCCTTCCTACGAGCAGTACTTC. This codes for CASSPTGHYPSYEQYF. The full variable domain, in which reference TRBV18 and TRBJ2-7 provide the parts outside the CDR3, is NAGVMQNPRHLVRRRGQEARLRCSPMKGHSHVYWYRQLPEEGLKFMVYLQKENIIDESGMPKERFSAEFPKEGPSILRIQQVVRGDSAAYFCASSPTGHYPSYEQYFGPGTRLTVT.

This clone was seen only once. The chain employs TRBV4-1 and TRBJ1-4; TRBD1 matches 11 bases. The germline CDR1 and CDR2 sequences are MGHRA and YSYEKL. The junction had 5 bases not matched to a gene; V was cut back by 3 bases and J by 5 bases. This CDR3 has 16 amino acids. The CDR3 DNA reads TGCGCCAGCAGCCAGATGGGGACAGGGGGGAATGAAAAACTGTTTTTT. Its protein is CASSQMGTGGNEKLFF.

The chain's CDR3 is CASSLSAGGAYNEQFF. CDR3 DNA sequence: TGTGCCAGCAGCTTATCGGCGGGAGGGGCCTACAATGAGCAGTTCTTC. The V and J genes are TRBV7-3 and TRBJ2-1, with 9 bases matching TRBD2. The germline gives CDR1 SGHTA, CDR2 FQGTGA. This CDR3 region has 16 residues. With 2 bases clipped from V and 2 bases from J, the junction kept 4 bases outside the gene matches. Full variable domain (rest looked up from reference TRBV7-3 and TRBJ2-1): GAGVSQTPSNKVTEKGKYVELRCDPISGHTALYWYRQSLGQGPEFLIYFQGTGAADDSGLPNDRFFAVRPEGSVSTLKIQRTERGDSAVYLCASSLSAGGAYNEQFFGPGTRLTVL.

In this sample, this clone turned up once. The rearrangement uses TRBV11-2 and TRBJ1-1, with TRBD1 identical over 8 bases. The V and J ends lost 1 base and 6 bases, in that order; junction bases with no gene match: 13. CDR1 SGHAT and CDR2 FQNNGV come from the germline V gene. The CDR3 covers 17 residues. In DNA form, the CDR3 reads TGTGCCAGCAGCTTAGGGTTTGGCCAGGGGGCGAGCGCTGAAGCTTTCTTT. Translated, it gives CASSLGFGQGASAEAFF. The full variable domain, in which reference TRBV11-2 and TRBJ1-1 provide the parts outside the CDR3, is EAGVAQSPRYKIIEKRQSVAFWCNPISGHATLYWYQQILGQGPKLLIQFQNNGVVDDSQLPKDRFSAERLKGVDSTLKIQPAKLEDSAVYLCASSLGFGQGASAEAFFGQGTRLTVV.

The chain is built from TRBV9 and TRBJ2-3, with D possibly TRBD1 on 6 matching bases. The CDR3 is 16 residues long. V lost 3 bases, J lost 4 bases, and 18 bases lay in between. Per germline, CDR1 SGDLS and CDR2 YYNGEE. Here the CDR3 DNA reads TGTGCCAGCAGCGATTCAGGGGCGAATGAGGCAGATACGCAGTATTTT. It is translated as CASSDSGANEADTQYF.

The chain carries TRBV5-6 and TRBJ2-1; 12 nucleotides align to TRBD2. Germline V gene lookup returns CDR1 SGHDT and CDR2 YYEEEE. This CDR3 contains 18 residues. Trimming took 3 bases from V and 3 from J; bases not matched to a gene: 10. This CDR3 reads CASSSEASGGGYYNEQFF. The CDR3, as DNA: TGTGCCAGCAGCTCGGAGGCTAGCGGGGGGGGATACTACAATGAGCAGTTCTTC. The full variable domain, its missing parts supplied by reference TRBV5-6 and TRBJ2-1, is DAGVTQSPTHLIKTRGQQVTLRCSPKSGHDTVSWYQQALGQGPQFIFQYYEEEERQRGNFPDRFSGHQFPNYSSELNVNALLLGDSALYLCASSSEASGGGYYNEQFFGPGTRLTVL.

The chain uses TRBV7-3 and TRBJ2-7; D gene uncertain. This CDR3 contains 13 residues. V dropped 5 bases and J dropped 2 bases, with 10 bases sitting between them. The germline V gene encodes CDR1 SGHTA and CDR2 FQGTGA. CDR3 in DNA: TGTGCCAGCAGCCCCTCCGGAGCCTACGAGCAGTACTTC. Its translation is CASSPSGAYEQYF. The full variable domain, its missing parts supplied by reference TRBV7-3 and TRBJ2-7, is GAGVSQTPSNKVTEKGKYVELRCDPISGHTALYWYRQSLGQGPEFLIYFQGTGAADDSGLPNDRFFAVRPEGSVSTLKIQRTERGDSAVYLCASSPSGAYEQYFGPGTRLTVT.

Within the sample, this clone is large (0.1 to 1%). The chain employs TRBV5-4 and TRBJ2-1; 7 nucleotides line up with TRBD2. The J segment lost 0 bases and the V segment lost 0 bases, leaving 6 bases of the junction unmatched. The germline gives CDR1 SGHNT, CDR2 YYREEE (reference sequence). This CDR3 comprises 17 residues. CDR3 in amino acids: CASSLEAGYSSYNEQFF. In nucleotides, the CDR3 is TGTGCCAGCAGCTTGGAAGCGGGATACAGCTCCTACAATGAGCAGTTCTTC.

J is TRBJ2-1 and V is TRBV30; D is ambiguous. Germline-derived CDR1 and CDR2 are GTSNPN and SVGIG (reference sequence). Trimming cost V 0 bases and J 4 bases, with 7 bases left between them. The CDR3 covers 13 residues. In DNA form, the CDR3 reads TGTGCCTGGAGTGTTTCAGGATACAATGAGCAGTTCTTC. It translates to CAWSVSGYNEQFF.